This T cell receptor beta chain is drawn from a study of blood T cell repertoires in COVID-19. Study information: Spain, Italy and the United States supplied samples that represented acute and convalescent COVID-19. Sample material is recorded as cDNA or gDNA derived from T cells, B-cell-depleted T cells, or PBMCs.

Libraries were prepared by immunoSEQ multiplex PCR; TCRdb keeps only in-frame clonotypes and omits some of them. Among 150,000 or so clones listed, over 75% were seen once. V dropped 0 bases and J dropped 5 bases, with 13 bases sitting between them. Germline CDR1 reads SQVTM; CDR2 reads ANQGSEA. This CDR3 is 14 amino acids long. This clone was observed once. The V and J genes are TRBV29-1 and TRBJ1-2; tentatively, D is TRBD1 (5 bases). The sequenced sample was peripheral blood. The sequence was collected from a man aged 55 to 70 with active or convalescent COVID-19. The CDR3 DNA is TGCAGCGTTGAAGAACACCCGGGGGTTTATGGCTACACCTTC. Its protein product is CSVEEHPGVYGYTF.